This T cell receptor (beta chain) is from a study of T cell responses to AZD1222 COVID-19 vaccine. Measured with immunoSEQ multiplex PCR; TCRdb has only the in-frame clones, and not every one. Of some 120,000 clones listed, 92% are singletons. In germline, CDR1 is MNHEY, CDR2 SVGAGI. The CDR3 runs 13 residues. Trimming stripped 6 bases from V and 10 bases from J, with 18 bases between. Some second doses came at about 4 weeks and others at about 12 weeks; these were pooled. Study-wide points: Increases in Spike-specific TCR breadth and depth were seen after two AZD1222 doses.

About this clone: Its target is not known.

Sequenced material: peripheral blood, taken 28 days after the second AZD1222 dose. The V and J genes are TRBV6-5 and TRBJ1-1; D perhaps matches TRBD1 (6 bases). This TCR derives from an adult who received the AZD1222 COVID-19 vaccine. CDR3 region: CASSDRDTEGAFF. CDR3 coding DNA: TGTGCCAGCAGCGACCGGGACACCGAGGGAGCTTTCTTT.